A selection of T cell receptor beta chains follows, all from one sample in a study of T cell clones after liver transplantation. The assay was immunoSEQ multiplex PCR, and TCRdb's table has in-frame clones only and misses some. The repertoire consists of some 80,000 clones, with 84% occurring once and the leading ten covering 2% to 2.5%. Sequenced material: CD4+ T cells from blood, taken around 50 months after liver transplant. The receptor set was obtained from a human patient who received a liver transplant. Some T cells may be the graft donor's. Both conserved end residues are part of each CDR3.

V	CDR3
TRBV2	CASSEAVAGKELQYF
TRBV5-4	CASSLGTNYEQYF
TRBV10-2	CASSERGTSGGKTQYF
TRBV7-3	CASSLSGGNTGELFF
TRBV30	CAWSRKDQGNTEAFF
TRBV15	CATSRGQSSSGNTIYF
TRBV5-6	CASSFPIAGGPQDEQFF
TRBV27	CASSLLGTGKGYTF
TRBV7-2	CASSLRLAGDKDIQYF
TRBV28	CASSLSLNTIYF